Each of the 31 T cell receptor beta chains below was sequenced from the same sample in a study of PD-1 blockade in classical Hodgkin lymphoma. The time point is: cycle 4 day 1 (C4D1), after 5 to 7 weeks of nivolumab. In every patient, relapse followed autologous stem cell transplantation, while exposure to brentuximab vedotin differed. From thawed PBMCs, CD4+ T cells were purified using magnetic negative selection. The repertoire was sequenced with immunoSEQ multiplex PCR; TCRdb's copy has only in-frame clones and lacks some. The sample consists of 25,000 to 35,000 clones, approximately 80% of them appearing once. Source: CD4+ T cells from blood, taken before the fourth cycle of nivolumab. All receptors derive from a human donor with classical Hodgkin lymphoma.

This clone is a singleton in its sample. This chain uses TRBV7-9 with TRBJ1-5; D not certain. Germline CDR1 reads SEHNR; CDR2 reads FQNEAQ (reference sequence). The CDR3 loop spans 15 amino acids. V was shortened by 1 base and J by 7 bases, with 14 bases between the two germline ends. CDR3 in DNA: TGTGCCAGCAGCTTAGGATCGACGGAATGGCAGCCCCAGCATTTT. Residues: CASSLGSTEWQPQHF.

The chain combines TRBV6-5 with TRBJ2-3, with 7 bases lining up with TRBD1. V gave up 10 bases and J gave up 3 bases; unmatched junction bases: 7. Per germline, CDR1 MNHEY and CDR2 SVGAGI. The CDR3 has 13 residues. The chain's CDR3 is CATHRGSTDTQYF. For the CDR3, the DNA is TGTGCCACACACAGGGGTAGTACAGATACGCAGTATTTT.

The rearrangement joins TRBV5-4 to TRBJ2-7; 12 nucleotides match TRBD2. V was pared by 3 bases and J by 2 bases, with 0 bases of the junction left unmatched. This CDR3 has 14 residues. Looked up from germline, CDR1 is SGHNT and CDR2 is YYREEE (reference sequence). Written as DNA, the CDR3 is TGTGCCAGCAGCTGGACTAGCGGGGCCTACGAGCAGTACTTC. This gives the protein CASSWTSGAYEQYF.

The table lists this clone with a count of one. The rearrangement links TRBV27 to TRBJ1-4; D possibly corresponds to TRBD1 (5 bases). Germline V gene sequence: CDR1 MNHEY, CDR2 SMNVEV (reference sequence). Deletions cut 2 bases from V and 5 bases from J, with 9 bases between. The CDR3 has 14 residues. The CDR3 bases are TGTGCCAGCAGTTTAGAACGGGACAATGAAAAACTGTTTTTT. Translated: CASSLERDNEKLFF.

This chain connects TRBV7-8 to TRBJ1-5, with D unresolved. The CDR3 covers 13 residues. The germline CDR1 and CDR2 sequences are SGHVS and FQNEAQ. The V gene lost 0 bases and the J gene lost 5 bases, with 5 bases spanning the gap. The CDR3 is CASSLADDQPQHF. The DNA of the CDR3 is TGTGCCAGCAGCTTAGCGGACGATCAGCCCCAGCATTTT. The variable domain in full, completed from reference TRBV7-8 and TRBJ1-5, reads GAGVSQSPRYKVAKRGQDVALRCDPISGHVSLFWYQQALGQGPEFLTYFQNEAQLDKSGLPSDRFFAERPEGSVSTLKIQRTQQEDSAVYLCASSLADDQPQHFGDGTRLSIL.

The chain joins TRBV5-4 to TRBJ2-5, with D hard to call. CDR1 and CDR2 (germline): SGHNT, YYREEE (reference sequence). The length of the CDR3 is 11 residues. Trimming left V 4 bases short and J 2 bases short, with 3 bases between. The CDR3 sequence is CASSLQETQYF. CDR3 in DNA: TGTGCCAGCAGCCTGCAAGAGACCCAGTACTTC.

This clone has just a few counts. This chain joins TRBV14 and TRBJ1-2; D gene ambiguous. The CDR3 has 13 amino acids. Germline CDR1 and CDR2: SGHDN and FVKESK. Trimming removed 1 base at V and 7 bases at J, with 10 bases between. The DNA for the CDR3 is TGTGCCAGCAGCCAAGTCCGGCGGTCTGGCTACACCTTC. It translates to CASSQVRRSGYTF.

The genes are TRBV11-1 and TRBJ2-2, with D unclear. V lost 2 bases to trimming and J lost 6 bases, with 10 bases between them. The CDR3 has 14 residues. CDR1 is SGHAT and CDR2 is FQDESV in the germline V gene (reference sequence). CDR3 in amino acids: CASSLPNWSGELFF. In DNA form, the CDR3 reads TGTGCCAGCAGCTTACCCAATTGGTCCGGGGAGCTGTTTTTT.

This chain uses TRBV10-3 with TRBJ1-2, with 8 bases fitting TRBD1. The CDR3 consists of 13 residues. V shed 6 bases, J shed 7 bases, and the junction held 7 bases outside the gene matches. CDR1 and CDR2 (germline): ENHRY, SYGVKD. The CDR3 sequence is CAISEGQAAGYTF. The CDR3 DNA follows: TGTGCCATCAGCGAGGGACAGGCGGCTGGCTACACCTTC.

The chain combines TRBV5-1 with TRBJ2-1; D is uncertain. V was trimmed by 4 bases and J by 0 bases, leaving 11 bases between them. The germline gives CDR1 SGHRS, CDR2 YFSETQ. This CDR3 spans 15 amino acids. This CDR3 reads CASSPTSGSYNEQFF. The CDR3 DNA reads as TGCGCCAGCAGCCCGACAAGTGGCTCCTACAATGAGCAGTTCTTC.

The chain employs TRBV6-5 and TRBJ2-3, with 8 bases fitting TRBD2. Germline values: CDR1 MNHEY, CDR2 SVGAGI. The CDR3 totals 14 residues. Unmatched junction bases numbered 4, after V lost 6 bases and J lost 2 bases. CDR3 in amino acids: CASSLSGTTDTQYF. DNA of the CDR3: TGTGCCAGCAGCCTTAGCGGGACCACAGATACGCAGTATTTT.

This chain connects TRBV29-1 to TRBJ1-2; D gene unclear. CDR3 length: 11 amino acids. Trimming shortened V by 4 bases and J by 5 bases, and 8 bases separated the two germline ends. The V gene's germline CDR1 is SQVTM and CDR2 ANQGSEA. The DNA of the CDR3 is TGCAGCGTTGGCACAGTTTATGGCTACACCTTC. Translation gives CSVGTVYGYTF.

This sequence joins TRBV28 and TRBJ1-4; D remains unclear. Trimming pared 4 bases from V and 2 bases from J, leaving 20 bases between. CDR1 and CDR2 (germline): MDHEN, SYDVKM. The CDR3 is 18 amino acids. CDR3 protein: CASSSLPIWTGTNEKLFF. For the CDR3, the DNA is TGTGCCAGCAGTTCCCTACCGATCTGGACGGGCACTAATGAAAAACTGTTTTTT.

In DNA form, the CDR3 reads TGTGCCAGTCGAAGACAGGGGGGCTACTCTGGGGCCAACGTCCTGACTTTC. Protein: CASRRQGGYSGANVLTF. This chain uses TRBV27 with TRBJ2-6, with 9 bases lining up with TRBD1. Germline V gene lookup returns CDR1 MNHEY and CDR2 SMNVEV (reference sequence). Trimming took 9 bases from V and 0 from J; bases not matched to a gene: 9. There are 17 residues in the CDR3.

The V call is TRBV25-1, the J call TRBJ2-5; D is unresolved. V was cut by 7 bases and J by 4 bases, with 13 bases left in between. This CDR3 is 13 amino acids long. The germline CDR1 and CDR2 sequences are MGHDK and SYGVNS. Here the CDR3 DNA reads TGTGCCAGCATATGGGCGGATGGAGAGACCCAGTACTTC. It yields the protein CASIWADGETQYF.

This chain connects TRBV18 to TRBJ2-5; D call uncertain. The CDR3 totals 12 residues. Trimming stripped 2 bases from V and 5 bases from J, with 6 bases between. Looked up from germline, CDR1 is KGHSH and CDR2 is LQKENI. CDR3 in amino acids: CASSPNPETQYF. The CDR3 coding sequence is TGTGCCAGCTCACCAAATCCGGAGACCCAGTACTTC.

This clone was recorded once. The rearrangement joins TRBV10-3 to TRBJ2-1, with 10 bases lining up with TRBD2. The ends lost 9 bases at V and 7 bases at J; junction bases unmatched: 15. Germline-derived CDR1 and CDR2 are ENHRY and SYGVKD. The CDR3 spans 16 residues. The CDR3 nucleotides are TGTGCCATAAGGGCCAGCGGGGGGGCCGGAGAGAATGAGCAGTTCTTC. It encodes CAIRASGGAGENEQFF.

This sequence joins TRBV7-9 and TRBJ2-2, with a tentative D call TRBD1 (5 bases). V was shortened by 1 base and J by 5 bases, with 17 bases between the two germline ends. Per germline, CDR1 SEHNR and CDR2 FQNEAQ (reference sequence). This CDR3 is built from 17 residues. The CDR3, as DNA: TGTGCCAGCAGCTTAGGATACATAGGGGCTAGAACCGGGGAGCTGTTTTTT. It translates to CASSLGYIGARTGELFF.

V is TRBV28 and J is TRBJ2-5, with D possibly TRBD1 on 6 matching bases. Trimming shortened V by 8 bases and J by 5 bases, and 21 bases separated the two germline ends. Germline loops: CDR1 MDHEN, CDR2 SYDVKM. This CDR3 spans 15 amino acids. CDR3 loop: CASVRRYREGETQYF. The CDR3 DNA follows: TGTGCCAGCGTCCGACGGTACAGGGAAGGGGAGACCCAGTACTTC.

The V and J genes are TRBV2 and TRBJ2-7; D unresolved. In germline, CDR1 is SNHLY, CDR2 FYNNEI. This CDR3 is 12 amino acids long. Trimming shortened V by 4 bases and J by 3 bases, and 7 bases separated the two germline ends. The CDR3 here is CASSGAGYEQYF. For the CDR3, the DNA is TGTGCCAGCAGTGGAGCCGGCTACGAGCAGTACTTC.

The V call is TRBV7-9, the J call TRBJ1-1; no firm D call. This CDR3 is 14 amino acids long. Germline lookup yields CDR1 SEHNR and CDR2 FQNEAQ (reference sequence). Between the trimmed V and J ends, which lost 4 bases and 5 bases, there was a span of 14 bases. The CDR3 loop is CASSSESFGTEAFF. CDR3 coding DNA: TGTGCCAGCAGCTCAGAAAGCTTTGGGACTGAAGCTTTCTTT.

The CDR3 protein is CAISEPHRESQETQYF. The CDR3 DNA is TGTGCCATCAGTGAGCCCCACCGGGAGTCCCAAGAGACCCAGTACTTC. The genes are TRBV10-3 and TRBJ2-5; D may be TRBD2 (6 bases). Germline assignment: CDR1 ENHRY and CDR2 SYGVKD. The length of the CDR3 is 16 residues. Between the trimmed V and J ends, which lost 2 bases and 1 base, there was a span of 14 bases.

The genes are TRBV9 and TRBJ2-3; TRBD2 is a possible D gene (7 bases). Germline loops: CDR1 SGDLS, CDR2 YYNGEE. Trimming pared 2 bases from V and 5 bases from J, leaving 18 bases between. The CDR3 runs to 16 residues. CDR3 in DNA: TGTGCCAGCAGCGTCGGTGGGGGGGCCGTGAGAGATACGCAGTATTTT. Translating gives CASSVGGGAVRDTQYF.

This chain joins TRBV4-3 and TRBJ1-2; weak D call: TRBD1 (5 bases). This CDR3 is built from 16 residues. The germline CDR1 and CDR2 sequences are LGHNA and YSLEER. V was cut by 1 base and J by 1 base, with 13 bases left in between. CDR3 nucleotides: TGCGCCAGCAGCCAAGTGGGGGAGTTTGTTAACTATGGCTACACCTTC. Protein sequence: CASSQVGEFVNYGYTF.

This clone was detected once. This chain connects TRBV19 to TRBJ1-5; unclear D gene. CDR3 length: 13 amino acids. The germline V gene encodes CDR1 LNHDA and CDR2 SQIVND (reference sequence). The V and J ends lost 2 bases and 6 bases respectively, with 8 bases between them. The CDR3 DNA is TGTGCCAGTAGTATAAACTTAGGTCAGCCCCAGCATTTT. It is translated as CASSINLGQPQHF.

The rearrangement uses TRBV27 and TRBJ1-1; 8 bases are shared with TRBD1. Looked up from germline, CDR1 is MNHEY and CDR2 is SMNVEV (reference sequence). There are 16 residues in the CDR3. Germline trimming cut 3 bases from V and 5 bases from J; bases unmatched to any gene: 11. In DNA, the CDR3 is TGTGCCAGCAGTTTGTTCCATAGGACAGGGAATACTGAAGCTTTCTTT. It yields the protein CASSLFHRTGNTEAFF.

The chain joins TRBV18 to TRBJ1-3; the match to TRBD1 covers 7 bases. With V trimmed by 4 bases and J by 4 bases, 7 bases remained unmatched. From germline, CDR1 is KGHSH and CDR2 LQKENI. CDR3 size: 15 residues. DNA for the CDR3: TGTGCCAGCTCACGAGCCGGGACAGAAGGAAACACCATATATTTT. Protein product: CASSRAGTEGNTIYF.

This chain links TRBV28 with TRBJ1-5; D ambiguous. CDR1 is MDHEN and CDR2 is SYDVKM in the germline V gene. Between the trimmed V and J ends, which lost 3 bases and 1 base, there was a span of 13 bases. The CDR3 runs to 16 residues. CDR3 protein: CASSLWARGSNQPQHF. DNA of the CDR3: TGTGCCAGCAGTTTGTGGGCCCGAGGGAGCAATCAGCCCCAGCATTTT.

The chain combines TRBV29-1 with TRBJ1-2, with 10 bases identical to TRBD1. CDR3 length: 14 amino acids. V lost 6 bases, J lost 8 bases, and 12 bases stayed unmatched. Germline CDR1 SQVTM, CDR2 ANQGSEA. The CDR3 sequence is CSVLETGTGAGYTF. The DNA for the CDR3 is TGCAGCGTATTGGAAACCGGGACAGGGGCCGGCTACACCTTC.

The chain combines TRBV28 with TRBJ2-7, with 12 nucleotides matching TRBD2. Per germline, CDR1 MDHEN and CDR2 SYDVKM. V trimming: 3 bases; J trimming: 4 bases; junction bases outside the gene matches: 10. The CDR3 length is 17 residues. CDR3: CASSFSSGRAHGYEQYF. The DNA for the CDR3 is TGTGCCAGCAGTTTTTCTAGCGGGAGGGCCCACGGTTACGAGCAGTACTTC.

The V call is TRBV9, the J call TRBJ1-5; D remains ambiguous. The CDR3 has 15 amino acids. Trimming cost V 0 bases and J 3 bases, with 10 bases left between them. Germline CDR1 reads SGDLS; CDR2 reads YYNGEE. The CDR3 DNA sequence: TGTGCCAGCAGCGTAGCAGGAGACCCCAATCAGCCCCAGCATTTT. It translates to CASSVAGDPNQPQHF. The variable domain in full, with the rest retrieved from reference TRBV9 and TRBJ1-5, is DSGVTQTPKHLITATGQRVTLRCSPRSGDLSVYWYQQSLDQGLQFLIQYYNGEERAKGNILERFSAQQFPDLHSELNLSSLELGDSALYFCASSVAGDPNQPQHFGDGTRLSIL.